A single sample gave rise to the 16 T cell receptor beta chains below, sequenced in a study of blood T cell repertoires in COVID-19. The table came from immunoSEQ multiplex PCR; TCRdb's copy has only in-frame clones and leaves some out. The sample carries some 320,000 clones, 88% recorded once. Sequencing used peripheral blood. The receptors here all came from a woman under 40 who had recovered from COVID-19.

This chain links TRBV5-5 with TRBJ1-3; no reliable D call. Trimming left V 4 bases short and J 0 bases short, with 8 bases between. The CDR3 contains 14 residues. Germline CDR1 reads SGHKS; CDR2 reads YYEKEE (reference sequence). The CDR3 sequence is CASSTGISGNTIYF. The CDR3 bases are TGTGCCAGCAGCACGGGAATCTCTGGAAACACCATATATTTT.

The chain is built from TRBV11-2 and TRBJ2-6, with D possibly TRBD1 on 6 matching bases. The ends were cut back, 2 bases at V and 0 bases at J, with 14 bases in the middle. This CDR3 is 18 amino acids long. Looked up from germline, CDR1 is SGHAT and CDR2 is FQNNGV. DNA of the CDR3: TGTGCCAGCAGCTTATTCAGGGGCCCCGTCTCTGGGGCCAACGTCCTGACTTTC. As protein: CASSLFRGPVSGANVLTF.

V is TRBV18 and J is TRBJ2-5, with TRBD1 matching 9 bases. The V gene end was trimmed by 0 bases and the J gene end by 3 bases; junction bases not matched to a gene: 5. The germline CDR1 and CDR2 sequences are KGHSH and LQKENI. The CDR3 length is 16 residues. The CDR3: CASSPPFGTGKETQYF. The DNA of the CDR3 is TGTGCCAGCTCACCACCTTTTGGGACAGGGAAAGAGACCCAGTACTTC. The variable domain in full, with the rest retrieved from reference TRBV18 and TRBJ2-5, is NAGVMQNPRHLVRRRGQEARLRCSPMKGHSHVYWYRQLPEEGLKFMVYLQKENIIDESGMPKERFSAEFPKEGPSILRIQQVVRGDSAAYFCASSPPFGTGKETQYFGPGTRLLVL.

The genes are TRBV24-1 and TRBJ1-6; D gene ambiguous. From germline, CDR1 is KGHDR and CDR2 SFDVKD. V gave up 2 bases and J gave up 8 bases, with 9 bases separating them. This CDR3 comprises 14 residues. The CDR3 protein is CATSDYKRDSPLHF. DNA of the CDR3: TGTGCCACCAGTGATTACAAGAGGGATTCACCCCTCCACTTT.

CDR3 DNA: TGTGCCAGCAGACAACTAGCGCAAGAGACCCAGTACTTC. Its translation is CASRQLAQETQYF. The rearrangement links TRBV6-5 to TRBJ2-5; 7 nucleotides match TRBD2. The junction had 3 bases not matched to a gene; V was cut back by 6 bases and J by 2 bases. The CDR3 length is 13 residues. CDR1 and CDR2 (germline): MNHEY, SVGAGI.

V and J are TRBV3-1 (or the pseudogene TRBV3-2) and TRBJ1-5; D unclear. Per the germline V gene, CDR1 is LGHDT and CDR2 is YNNKEL (reference sequence). The CDR3 is made up of 16 amino acids. Deletions cut 1 base from V and 1 base from J, with 11 bases between. CDR3 region: CASSQANSRSNQPQHF. The DNA of the CDR3 is TGTGCCAGCAGCCAAGCGAACAGCCGGAGCAATCAGCCCCAGCATTTT.

V gene TRBV12-3 or TRBV12-4 combines with J gene TRBJ2-3, with D unresolved. Trimming left V 9 bases short and J 6 bases short, with 13 bases between. The length of the CDR3 is 12 residues. The CDR3 nucleotides are TGTGCCAGTGGCGACACCGCGGATACGCAGTATTTT. Translating it yields CASGDTADTQYF.

With regard to this clone: Other nucleotide sequences from this sample produce the same CDR3. This chain connects TRBV6-5 to TRBJ1-4; no firm D call. The CDR3 consists of 15 residues. V was trimmed by 4 bases and J by 5 bases, leaving 14 bases between them. Germline V gene data show CDR1 as MNHEY and CDR2 as SVGAGI. The CDR3 loop reads CASSLRGLPNEKLFF. CDR3 DNA sequence: TGTGCCAGCAGTTTACGAGGCCTTCCGAATGAAAAACTGTTTTTT.

This chain uses TRBV28 with TRBJ2-1, with unresolved D. Germline assignment: CDR1 MDHEN and CDR2 SYDVKM. Trimming cost V 6 bases and J 8 bases, with 5 bases left between them. This CDR3 is built from 10 residues. CDR3 sequence: CASSSYEQFF. CDR3 nucleotide sequence: TGTGCCAGCAGCAGTTATGAGCAGTTCTTC.

The chain combines TRBV5-4 with TRBJ2-1; the D gene is possibly TRBD1 (6 bases). Germline V gives CDR1 SGHNT, CDR2 YYREEE (reference sequence). The CDR3 runs 15 residues. V was shortened by 0 bases and J by 0 bases, with 7 bases between the two germline ends. This CDR3 reads CASSLEGDSYNEQFF. DNA of the CDR3: TGTGCCAGCAGCTTGGAGGGGGACTCCTACAATGAGCAGTTCTTC.

This chain links TRBV4-2 with TRBJ2-7; possibly TRBD2 for D (6 bases). Germline V lookup: CDR1 LGHNA, CDR2 YNFKEQ. V lost 0 bases and J 3 bases, leaving 12 bases between the germline ends. The CDR3 has 15 residues. CDR3 DNA sequence: TGTGCCAGCAGCCAAGATCATATCGGGGGCTACGAGCAGTACTTC. This encodes CASSQDHIGGYEQYF.

V gene TRBV7-9 combines with J gene TRBJ1-1, with TRBD1 as a possible D gene (6 bases). Deletions cut 3 bases from V and 8 bases from J, with 13 bases between. From germline, CDR1 is SEHNR and CDR2 FQNEAQ (reference sequence). The length of the CDR3 is 13 residues. CDR3 sequence reads: CASSLGQGQEAFF. CDR3 nucleotides: TGTGCCAGCAGCTTGGGACAAGGCCAAGAAGCTTTCTTT.

The chain combines TRBV19 with TRBJ1-1; 8 bases are a match to TRBD1. The CDR3 consists of 15 residues. V was clipped by 3 bases and J by 5 bases; unmatched bases: 8. Germline assignment: CDR1 LNHDA and CDR2 SQIVND (reference sequence). The CDR3 loop reads CASSILRGRDTEAFF. As DNA, the CDR3 is TGTGCCAGTAGTATCCTCAGGGGGCGGGATACTGAAGCTTTCTTT.

This clone was seen more than once but under ten times. The genes are TRBV18 and TRBJ1-5; weak D call: TRBD1 (5 bases). This CDR3 has 16 amino acids. CDR1 is KGHSH and CDR2 is LQKENI in the germline V gene. V was clipped by 6 bases and J by 4 bases, with 19 bases between them. CDR3 sequence reads: CASSPGEAGQNQPQHF. Written as DNA, the CDR3 is TGTGCCAGCTCCCCGGGGGAAGCTGGGCAGAATCAGCCCCAGCATTTT.

This clone has just one count. The chain joins TRBV4-3 to TRBJ1-2; 10 bases align to TRBD1. V trimming: 0 bases; J trimming: 3 bases; junction bases outside the gene matches: 13. CDR3 length: 19 amino acids. The germline V gene has CDR1 LGHNA and CDR2 YSLEER. CDR3 bases: TGCGCCAGCAGCCAAGATGCCGGGACAGGGGCTCAAAGTGACTATGGCTACACCTTC. This encodes CASSQDAGTGAQSDYGYTF.

The chain couples TRBV29-1 to TRBJ2-7, with D maybe TRBD1 (6 bases). V was trimmed by 4 bases and J by 4 bases, leaving 14 bases between them. From germline, CDR1 is SQVTM and CDR2 ANQGSEA. This CDR3 contains 13 residues. Here the CDR3 DNA reads TGCAGCGTTGTAAGACAGGCTGGATACGAGCAGTACTTC. Its protein product is CSVVRQAGYEQYF.